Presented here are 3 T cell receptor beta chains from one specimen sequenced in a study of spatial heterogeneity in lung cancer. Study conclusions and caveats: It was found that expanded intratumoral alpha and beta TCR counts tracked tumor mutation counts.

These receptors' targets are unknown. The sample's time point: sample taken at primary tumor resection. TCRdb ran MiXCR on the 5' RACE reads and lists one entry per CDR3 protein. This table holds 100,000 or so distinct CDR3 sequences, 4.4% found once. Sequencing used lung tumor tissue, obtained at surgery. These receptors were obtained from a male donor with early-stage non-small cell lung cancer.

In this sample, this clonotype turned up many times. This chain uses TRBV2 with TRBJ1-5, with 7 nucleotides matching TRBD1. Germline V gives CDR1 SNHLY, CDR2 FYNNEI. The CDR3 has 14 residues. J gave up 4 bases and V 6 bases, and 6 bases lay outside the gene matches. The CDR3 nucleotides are TGTGCCAGCAGCGAGAGACAGGGTAATCAGCCCCAGCATTTT. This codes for CASSERQGNQPQHF.

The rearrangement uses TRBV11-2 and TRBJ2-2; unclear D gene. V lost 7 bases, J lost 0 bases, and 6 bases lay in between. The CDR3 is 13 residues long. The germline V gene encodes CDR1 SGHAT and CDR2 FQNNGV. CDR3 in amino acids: CASTLANTGELFF. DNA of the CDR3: TGTGCCAGCACCCTCGCGAACACCGGGGAGCTGTTTTTT.

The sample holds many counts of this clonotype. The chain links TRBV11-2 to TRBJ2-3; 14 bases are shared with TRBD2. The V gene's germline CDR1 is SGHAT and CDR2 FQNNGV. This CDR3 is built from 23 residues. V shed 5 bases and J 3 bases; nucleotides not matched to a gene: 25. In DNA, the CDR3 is TGTGCCAGCAGCCCCATACCGGGACTAGCGGGGGCCCACCAAAGCTCTGTGACAGATACGCAGTATTTT. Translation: CASSPIPGLAGAHQSSVTDTQYF.